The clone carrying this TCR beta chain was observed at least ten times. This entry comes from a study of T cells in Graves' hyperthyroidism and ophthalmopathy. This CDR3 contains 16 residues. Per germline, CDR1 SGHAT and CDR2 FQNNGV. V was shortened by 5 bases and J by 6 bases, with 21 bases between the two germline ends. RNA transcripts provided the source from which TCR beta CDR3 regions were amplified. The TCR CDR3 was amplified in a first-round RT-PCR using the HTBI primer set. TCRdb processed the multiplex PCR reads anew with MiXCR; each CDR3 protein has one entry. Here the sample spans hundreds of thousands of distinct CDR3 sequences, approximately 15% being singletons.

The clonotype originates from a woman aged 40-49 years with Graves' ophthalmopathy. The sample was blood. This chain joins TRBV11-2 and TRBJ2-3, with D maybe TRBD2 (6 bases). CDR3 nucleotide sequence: TGTGCCAGCAGCCCTCGGCGGGACCCTTTATCCGATACGCAGTATTTT. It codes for CASSPRRDPLSDTQYF.